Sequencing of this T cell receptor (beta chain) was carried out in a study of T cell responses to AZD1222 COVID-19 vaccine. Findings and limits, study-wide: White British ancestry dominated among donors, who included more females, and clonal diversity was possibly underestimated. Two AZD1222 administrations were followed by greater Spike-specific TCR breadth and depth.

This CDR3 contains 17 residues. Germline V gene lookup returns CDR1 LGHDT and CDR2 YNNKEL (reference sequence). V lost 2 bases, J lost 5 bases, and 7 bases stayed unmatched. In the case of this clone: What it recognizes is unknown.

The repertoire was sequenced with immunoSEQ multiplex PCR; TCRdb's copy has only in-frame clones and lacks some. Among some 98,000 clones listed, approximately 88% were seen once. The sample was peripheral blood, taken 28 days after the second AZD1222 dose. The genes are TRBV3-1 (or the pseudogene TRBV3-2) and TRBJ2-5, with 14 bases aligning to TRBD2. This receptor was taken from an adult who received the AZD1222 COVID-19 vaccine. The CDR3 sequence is CASSQTGLAGEWETQYF. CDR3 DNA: TGTGCCAGCAGCCAAACGGGACTAGCGGGAGAATGGGAGACCCAGTACTTC.